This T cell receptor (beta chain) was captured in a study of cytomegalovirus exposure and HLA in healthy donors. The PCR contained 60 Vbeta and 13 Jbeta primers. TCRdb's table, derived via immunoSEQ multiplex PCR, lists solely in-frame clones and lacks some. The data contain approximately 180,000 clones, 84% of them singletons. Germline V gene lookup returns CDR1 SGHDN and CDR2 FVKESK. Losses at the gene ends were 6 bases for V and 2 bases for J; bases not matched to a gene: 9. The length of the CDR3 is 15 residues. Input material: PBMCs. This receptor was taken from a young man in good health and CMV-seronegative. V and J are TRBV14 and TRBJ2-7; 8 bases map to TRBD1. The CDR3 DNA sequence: TGTGCCAGCAGTCAGACAGGGGAGATCCCCTACGAGCAGTACTTC. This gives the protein CASSQTGEIPYEQYF.